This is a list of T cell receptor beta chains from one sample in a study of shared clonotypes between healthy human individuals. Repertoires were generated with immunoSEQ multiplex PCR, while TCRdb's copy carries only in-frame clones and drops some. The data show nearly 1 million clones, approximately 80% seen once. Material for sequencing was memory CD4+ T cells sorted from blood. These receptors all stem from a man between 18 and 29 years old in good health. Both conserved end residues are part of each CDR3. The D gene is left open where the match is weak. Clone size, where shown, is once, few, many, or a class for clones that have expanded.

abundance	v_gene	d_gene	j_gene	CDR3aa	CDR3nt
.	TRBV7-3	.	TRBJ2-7	CASSLTRDYEQYF	TGTGCCAGCAGCTTAACGCGGGACTACGAGCAGTACTTC
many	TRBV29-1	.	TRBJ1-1	CSVGEGPKQDTEAFF	TGCAGCGTAGGTGAGGGGCCGAAACAAGACACTGAAGCTTTCTTT
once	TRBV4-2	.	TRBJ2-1	CASSQVLGEQFF	TGTGCCAGCAGCCAAGTATTAGGTGAGCAGTTCTTC
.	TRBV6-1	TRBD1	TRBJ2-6	CASRRTGFGANVLTF	TGTGCCAGCAGACGGACAGGGTTTGGGGCCAACGTCCTGACTTTC
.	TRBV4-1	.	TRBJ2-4	CASSQDRNIQYF	TGCGCCAGCAGCCAAGATCGGAACATTCAGTACTTC
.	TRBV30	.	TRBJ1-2	CAWSPEGYGYTF	TGTGCCTGGAGTCCGGAGGGCTATGGCTACACCTTC
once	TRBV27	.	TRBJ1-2	CASSLVGLSGGYTF	TGTGCCAGCAGTTTAGTTGGCCTCTCGGGAGGCTACACCTTC
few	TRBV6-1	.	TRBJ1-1	CASSETENTEAFF	TGTGCCAGCAGCGAGACAGAGAACACTGAAGCTTTCTTT
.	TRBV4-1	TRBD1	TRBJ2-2	CASSQSEGQGARSGELFF	TGCGCCAGCAGCCAGAGCGAGGGACAGGGGGCGAGATCCGGGGAGCTGTTTTTT
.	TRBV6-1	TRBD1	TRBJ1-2	CASSEEQGAFSLYGYTF	TGTGCCAGCAGTGAAGAACAGGGGGCATTTAGCCTCTATGGCTACACCTTC
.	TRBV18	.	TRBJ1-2	CASSERTESKRYTF	TGTGCCAGCTCCGAACGGACAGAGTCTAAACGCTACACCTTC
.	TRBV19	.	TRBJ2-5	CASSQDLLDETQYF	TGTGCCAGTAGTCAAGATTTACTTGACGAGACCCAGTACTTC
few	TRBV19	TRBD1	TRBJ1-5	CASSPGQGAKSNQPQHF	TGTGCCAGTAGTCCCGGACAGGGGGCGAAGAGCAATCAGCCCCAGCATTTT
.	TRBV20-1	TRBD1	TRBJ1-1	CSALRTGQAFF	TGCAGTGCCCTTCGGACAGGGCAAGCTTTCTTT
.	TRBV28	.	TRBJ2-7	CASSRQVLNEQYF	TGTGCCAGCAGTCGACAGGTTCTAAACGAGCAGTACTTC
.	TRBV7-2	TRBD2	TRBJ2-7	CASTPGLSWNEQYF	TGTGCCAGCACCCCGGGACTAAGTTGGAACGAGCAGTACTTC
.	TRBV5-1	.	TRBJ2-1	CASSPRASDNEQFF	TGCGCCAGCAGCCCGAGGGCCAGCGACAATGAGCAGTTCTTC
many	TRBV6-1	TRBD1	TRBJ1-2	CASSEPIRTGDYGYTF	TGTGCCAGCAGTGAGCCTATTCGGACAGGAGACTATGGCTACACCTTC
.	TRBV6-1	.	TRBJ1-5	CASSSQGSLNQPQHF	TGTGCCAGCAGTTCTCAGGGGTCTCTAAATCAGCCCCAGCATTTT
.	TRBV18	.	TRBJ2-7	CASSPPWGSKDLDEQYF	TGTGCCAGCTCACCACCGTGGGGTAGTAAGGATCTTGACGAGCAGTACTTC
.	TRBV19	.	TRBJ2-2	CASSNIKSNWGNTGELFF	TGTGCCAGTAGTAACATCAAGTCAAACTGGGGGAACACCGGGGAGCTGTTTTTT
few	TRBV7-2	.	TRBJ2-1	CASSPPGARNEQFF	TGTGCCAGCAGCCCCCCAGGAGCCCGCAATGAGCAGTTCTTC
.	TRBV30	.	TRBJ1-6	CAWTPGLSNSPLHF	TGTGCCTGGACGCCGGGACTGAGTAATTCACCCCTCCACTTT
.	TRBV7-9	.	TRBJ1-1	CASRNGQNTEAFF	TGTGCCAGCAGAAACGGCCAAAACACTGAAGCTTTCTTT
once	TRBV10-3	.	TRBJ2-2	CAITGQINTGELFF	TGTGCCATCACGGGTCAGATAAACACCGGGGAGCTGTTTTTT
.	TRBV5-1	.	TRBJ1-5	CASSPDGQGNQPQHF	TGCGCCAGCAGCCCCGATGGGCAGGGGAATCAGCCCCAGCATTTT